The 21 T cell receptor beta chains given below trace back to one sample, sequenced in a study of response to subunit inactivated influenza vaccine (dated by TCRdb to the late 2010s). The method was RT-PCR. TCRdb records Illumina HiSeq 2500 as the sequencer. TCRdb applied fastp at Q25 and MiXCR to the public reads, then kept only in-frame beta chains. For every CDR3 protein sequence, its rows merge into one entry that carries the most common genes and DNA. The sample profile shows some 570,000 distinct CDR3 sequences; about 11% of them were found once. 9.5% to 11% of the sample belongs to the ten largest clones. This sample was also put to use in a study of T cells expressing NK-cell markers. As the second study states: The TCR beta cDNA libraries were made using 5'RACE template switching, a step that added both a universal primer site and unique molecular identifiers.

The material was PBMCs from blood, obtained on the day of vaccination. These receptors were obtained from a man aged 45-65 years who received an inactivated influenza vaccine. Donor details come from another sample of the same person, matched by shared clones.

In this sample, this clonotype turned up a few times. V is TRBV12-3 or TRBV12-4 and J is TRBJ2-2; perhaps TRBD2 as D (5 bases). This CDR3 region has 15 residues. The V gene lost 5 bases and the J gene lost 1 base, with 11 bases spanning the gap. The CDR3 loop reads CASSAPGRNTGELFF. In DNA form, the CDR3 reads TGTGCCAGCAGTGCCCCGGGGAGGAACACCGGGGAGCTGTTTTTT.

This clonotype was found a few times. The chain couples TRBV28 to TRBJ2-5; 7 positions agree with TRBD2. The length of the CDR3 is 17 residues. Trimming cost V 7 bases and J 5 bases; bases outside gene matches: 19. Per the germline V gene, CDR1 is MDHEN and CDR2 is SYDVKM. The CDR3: CASTPTPALAVWETQYF. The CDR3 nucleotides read TGTGCCAGCACCCCGACGCCCGCCCTAGCGGTGTGGGAGACCCAGTACTTC. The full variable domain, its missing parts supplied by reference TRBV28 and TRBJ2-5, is DVKVTQSSRYLVKRTGEKVFLECVQDMDHENMFWYRQDPGLGLRLIYFSYDVKMKEKGDIPEGYSVSREKKERFSLILESASTNQTSMYLCASTPTPALAVWETQYFGPGTRLLVL.

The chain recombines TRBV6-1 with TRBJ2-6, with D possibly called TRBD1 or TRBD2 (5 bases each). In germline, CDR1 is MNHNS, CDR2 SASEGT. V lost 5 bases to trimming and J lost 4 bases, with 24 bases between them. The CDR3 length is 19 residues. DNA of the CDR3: TGTGCCAGCAGTACCCGGGGCAGGGTCAGTGTCTCCGGGGCCAACGTCCTGACTTTC. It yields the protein CASSTRGRVSVSGANVLTF.

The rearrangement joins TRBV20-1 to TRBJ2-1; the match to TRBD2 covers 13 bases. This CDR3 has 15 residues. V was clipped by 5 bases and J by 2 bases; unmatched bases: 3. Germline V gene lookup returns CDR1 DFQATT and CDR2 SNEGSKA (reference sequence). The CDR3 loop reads CSAFTSGGAYNEQFF. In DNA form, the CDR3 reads TGCAGTGCTTTTACTAGCGGGGGGGCCTACAATGAGCAGTTCTTC.

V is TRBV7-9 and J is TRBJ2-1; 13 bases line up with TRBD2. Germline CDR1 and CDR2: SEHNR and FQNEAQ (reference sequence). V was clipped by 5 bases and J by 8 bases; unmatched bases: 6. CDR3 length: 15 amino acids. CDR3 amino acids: CASSVTSGGAYEQFF. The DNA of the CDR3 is TGTGCCAGCAGCGTAACTAGCGGGGGGGCATATGAGCAGTTCTTC.

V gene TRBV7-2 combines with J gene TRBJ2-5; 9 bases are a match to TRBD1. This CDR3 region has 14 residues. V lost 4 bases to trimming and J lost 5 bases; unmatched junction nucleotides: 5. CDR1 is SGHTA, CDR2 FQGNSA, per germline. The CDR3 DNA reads TGTGCCAGCAGCTCGGACAGGGGCTTTGAGACCCAGTACTTC. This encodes CASSSDRGFETQYF.

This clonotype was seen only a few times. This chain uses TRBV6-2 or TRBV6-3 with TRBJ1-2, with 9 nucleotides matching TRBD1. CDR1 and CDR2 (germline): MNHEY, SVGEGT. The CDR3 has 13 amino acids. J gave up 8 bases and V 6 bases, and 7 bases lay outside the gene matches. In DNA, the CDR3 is TGTGCCAGCAGCCTAACAGGGGGCGTCGGCTACACCTTC. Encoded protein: CASSLTGGVGYTF.

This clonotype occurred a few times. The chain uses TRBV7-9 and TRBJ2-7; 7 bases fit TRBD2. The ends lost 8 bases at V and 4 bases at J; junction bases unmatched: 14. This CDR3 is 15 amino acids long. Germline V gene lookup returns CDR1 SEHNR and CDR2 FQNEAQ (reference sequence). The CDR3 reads CASSRREGLSYEQYF. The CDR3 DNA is TGTGCCAGCTCCCGCAGGGAGGGCCTAAGTTACGAGCAGTACTTC. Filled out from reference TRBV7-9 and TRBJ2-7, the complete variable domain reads DTGVSQNPRHKITKRGQNVTFRCDPISEHNRLYWYRQTLGQGPEFLTYFQNEAQLEKSRLLSDRFSAERPKGSFSTLEIQRTEQGDSAMYLCASSRREGLSYEQYFGPGTRLTVT.

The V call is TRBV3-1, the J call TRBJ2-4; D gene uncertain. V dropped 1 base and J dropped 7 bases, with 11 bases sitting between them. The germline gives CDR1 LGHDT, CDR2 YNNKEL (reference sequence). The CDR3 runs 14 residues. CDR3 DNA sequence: TGTGCCAGCAGCCAAGCCAACGCAATGAACATTCAGTACTTC. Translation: CASSQANAMNIQYF.

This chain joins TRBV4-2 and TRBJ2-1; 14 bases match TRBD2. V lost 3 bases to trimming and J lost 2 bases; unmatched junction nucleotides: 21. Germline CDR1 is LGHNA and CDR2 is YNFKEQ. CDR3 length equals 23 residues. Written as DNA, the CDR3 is TGTGCCAGCAGCCATTACGGACAGGTCGAGGGACTAGCGGGAGATCGCCCCTACAATGAGCAGTTCTTC. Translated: CASSHYGQVEGLAGDRPYNEQFF.

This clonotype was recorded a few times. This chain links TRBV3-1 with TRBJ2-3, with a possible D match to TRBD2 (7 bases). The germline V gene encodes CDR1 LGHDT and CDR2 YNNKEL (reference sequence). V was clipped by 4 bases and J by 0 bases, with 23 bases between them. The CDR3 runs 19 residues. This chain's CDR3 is CASSLNGPRGPTSTDTQYF. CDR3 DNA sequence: TGTGCCAGCAGCCTTAACGGACCGCGGGGGCCGACAAGCACAGATACGCAGTATTTT.

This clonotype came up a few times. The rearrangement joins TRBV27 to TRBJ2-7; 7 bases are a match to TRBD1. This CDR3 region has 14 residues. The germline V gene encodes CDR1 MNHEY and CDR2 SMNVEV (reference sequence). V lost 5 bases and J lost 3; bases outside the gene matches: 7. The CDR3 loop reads CASSVRDRVYEQYF. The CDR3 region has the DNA TGTGCCAGCAGTGTACGGGACAGAGTCTACGAGCAGTACTTC.

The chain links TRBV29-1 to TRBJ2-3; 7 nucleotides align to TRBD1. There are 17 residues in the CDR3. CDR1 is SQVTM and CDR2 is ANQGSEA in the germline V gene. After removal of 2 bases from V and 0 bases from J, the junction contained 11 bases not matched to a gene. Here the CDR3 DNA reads TGCAGCGTTGAACCGCTTGGGACAGACTCTAGCACAGATACGCAGTATTTT. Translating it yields CSVEPLGTDSSTDTQYF.

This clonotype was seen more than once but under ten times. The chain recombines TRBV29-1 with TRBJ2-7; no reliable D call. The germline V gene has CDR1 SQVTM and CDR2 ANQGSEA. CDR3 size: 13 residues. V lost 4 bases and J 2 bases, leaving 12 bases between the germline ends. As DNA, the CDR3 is TGCAGCGTTGTCTTATTCCCTCCCTACGAGCAGTACTTC. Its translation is CSVVLFPPYEQYF.

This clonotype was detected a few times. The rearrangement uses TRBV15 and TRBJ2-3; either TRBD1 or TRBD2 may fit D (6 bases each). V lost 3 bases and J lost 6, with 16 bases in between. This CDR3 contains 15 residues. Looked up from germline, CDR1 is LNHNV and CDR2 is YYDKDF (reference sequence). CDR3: CATSRRGVREDTQYF. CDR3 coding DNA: TGTGCCACCAGCAGGAGGGGGGTCCGGGAGGATACGCAGTATTTT.

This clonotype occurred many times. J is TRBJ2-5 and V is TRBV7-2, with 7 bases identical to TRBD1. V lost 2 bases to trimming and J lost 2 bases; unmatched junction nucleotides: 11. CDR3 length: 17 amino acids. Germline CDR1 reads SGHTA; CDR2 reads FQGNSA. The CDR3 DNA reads TGTGCCAGCAGCTTAAGGGGGACAGATTATTTTCAAGAGACCCAGTACTTC. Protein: CASSLRGTDYFQETQYF.

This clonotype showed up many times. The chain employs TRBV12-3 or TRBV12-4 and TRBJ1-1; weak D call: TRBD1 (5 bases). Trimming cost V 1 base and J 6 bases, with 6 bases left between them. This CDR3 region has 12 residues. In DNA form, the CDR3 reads TGTGCCAGCAGTTTAGAAGGGGCTGAAGCTTTCTTT. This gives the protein CASSLEGAEAFF.

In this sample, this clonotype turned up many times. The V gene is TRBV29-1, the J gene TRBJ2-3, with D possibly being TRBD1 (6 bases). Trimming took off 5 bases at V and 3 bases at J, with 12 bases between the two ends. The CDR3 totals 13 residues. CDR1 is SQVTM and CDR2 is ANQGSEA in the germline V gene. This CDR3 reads CSVSQGQTDTQYF. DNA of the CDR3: TGCAGCGTTTCACAGGGTCAGACAGATACGCAGTATTTT.

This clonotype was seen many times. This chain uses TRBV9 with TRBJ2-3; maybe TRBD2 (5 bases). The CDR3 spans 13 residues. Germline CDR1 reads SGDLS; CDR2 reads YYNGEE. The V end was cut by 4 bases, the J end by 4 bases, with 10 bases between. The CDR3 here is CASSFDGADTQYF. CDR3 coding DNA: TGTGCCAGCAGCTTTGACGGGGCAGATACGCAGTATTTT.

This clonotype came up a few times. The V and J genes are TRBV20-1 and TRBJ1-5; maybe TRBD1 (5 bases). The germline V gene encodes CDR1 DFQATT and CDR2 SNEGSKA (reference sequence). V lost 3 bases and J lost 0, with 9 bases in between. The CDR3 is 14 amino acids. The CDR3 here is CSASTGTSNQPQHF. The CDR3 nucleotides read TGCAGTGCTAGTACCGGGACTAGCAATCAGCCCCAGCATTTT.

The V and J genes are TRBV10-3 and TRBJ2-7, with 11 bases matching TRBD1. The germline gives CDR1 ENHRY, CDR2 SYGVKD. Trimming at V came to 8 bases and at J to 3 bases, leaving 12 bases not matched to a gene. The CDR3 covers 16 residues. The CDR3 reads CAIRGPSGTGGYEQYF. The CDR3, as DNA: TGTGCCATCCGAGGTCCTTCCGGGACAGGGGGCTACGAGCAGTACTTC.